The rows below give T cell receptor beta chains drawn from one sample of a study of T-cell reconstitution after alpha-beta-depleted transplantation in children. Each CDR3 protein is one row after TCRdb ran MiXCR on the PCR reads. Of some 240,000 distinct CDR3 sequences in the sample, more than 10% were seen once. Material: PBMCs from the stem cell graft donor, obtained from the stem cell graft. Every receptor here comes from a human donor who donated a stem cell graft to a child with acute lymphoblastic leukemia. Each CDR3 is given with its conserved first and last residue. The D gene is left open where the match is weak. Only some rows state a clone size, as once, few, many or a class for expanded clones.

J	V	size	D	CDR3	DNA
TRBJ2-3	TRBV27	few	.	CASTSRADSTDTQYF	TGTGCCAGCACCTCCAGGGCGGATAGCACAGATACGCAGTATTTT
TRBJ2-5	TRBV9	many	TRBD2	CASSAQTSGGAETQYF	TGTGCCAGCAGCGCCCAGACTAGCGGGGGGGCGGAGACCCAGTACTTC
TRBJ1-1	TRBV20-1	few	.	CSARAQPYVMNTEAFF	TGCAGTGCTAGAGCCCAACCATATGTTATGAACACTGAAGCTTTCTTT
TRBJ2-1	TRBV5-6	many	.	CASSLAASYNEQFF	TGTGCCAGCAGCTTAGCGGCCTCCTACAATGAGCAGTTCTTC
TRBJ2-5	TRBV28	.	TRBD1	CASRAGTGSPKTQYF	TGTGCCAGCAGGGCCGGGACAGGGTCGCCCAAGACCCAGTACTTC
TRBJ2-5	TRBV9	many	TRBD1	CASSPALRTGGFQTQYF	TGTGCCAGCAGCCCCGCCTTAAGGACAGGCGGTTTTCAGACCCAGTACTTC
TRBJ2-7	TRBV6-2/TRBV6-3	many	.	CASRTGGPLYEQYF	TGTGCCAGCAGAACCGGGGGGCCTCTCTACGAGCAGTACTTC
TRBJ2-7	TRBV10-3	many	TRBD1	CAISEPNRGFYEQYF	TGTGCCATCAGTGAGCCAAACAGGGGTTTCTACGAGCAGTACTTC
TRBJ2-7	TRBV27	many	TRBD1	CATSRGDRYPYEQYF	TGTGCCACCTCAAGAGGGGACAGGTATCCCTACGAGCAGTACTTC
TRBJ2-6	TRBV6-5	many	TRBD1	CASNSGQGLSGANVLTF	TGTGCCAGCAATTCGGGACAGGGTCTATCTGGGGCCAACGTCCTGACTTTC
TRBJ1-6	TRBV20-1	many	TRBD1	CSASWAGGLHF	TGCAGTGCTAGTTGGGCAGGGGGATTACACTTT
TRBJ1-6	TRBV7-2	many	.	CASSLAPRRDSPLHF	TGTGCCAGCAGCTTAGCGCCCCGGCGGGATTCACCCCTCCACTTT
TRBJ2-2	TRBV29-1	.	TRBD1	CSATRTGANTGELFF	TGCAGCGCGACTCGGACAGGGGCGAACACCGGGGAGCTGTTTTTT
TRBJ2-3	TRBV9	many	.	CASSASGDPGPSTDTQYF	TGTGCCAGCAGCGCTTCCGGCGATCCGGGACCTAGCACAGATACGCAGTATTTT
TRBJ2-3	TRBV12-3/TRBV12-4	many	.	CASSLRPGTDTQYF	TGTGCCAGCAGTTTGCGGCCGGGCACAGATACGCAGTATTTT
TRBJ1-5	TRBV12-3/TRBV12-4	many	.	CATAGASNQPQHF	TGTGCCACCGCGGGGGCAAGCAATCAGCCCCAGCATTTT
TRBJ2-6	TRBV20-1	many	TRBD1	CSARTGSSGANVLTF	TGCAGTGCTAGGACAGGGAGCTCTGGGGCCAACGTCCTGACTTTC
TRBJ2-3	TRBV20-1	many	TRBD2	CSARDQTGLAGTDTQYF	TGCAGTGCTAGAGATCAAACCGGACTAGCGGGCACAGATACGCAGTATTTT
TRBJ1-5	TRBV3-1	many	TRBD1	CASSQAGGGQPQHF	TGTGCCAGCAGCCAAGCAGGGGGCGGTCAGCCCCAGCATTTT
TRBJ2-6	TRBV7-2	few	TRBD2	CASWEGSSGANVLTF	TGTGCCAGCTGGGAGGGGTCGTCGGGGGCCAACGTCCTGACTTTC
TRBJ2-7	TRBV30	few	TRBD2	CALQGLAGDPYEQYF	TGTGCCCTCCAAGGTCTAGCGGGCGATCCCTACGAGCAGTACTTC
TRBJ2-1	TRBV5-1	many	TRBD1	CASSLRTGDYNEQFF	TGCGCCAGCAGTTTAAGGACAGGGGATTACAATGAGCAGTTCTTC